This is a list of T cell receptor beta chains from one sample in a study of T cell responses to AZD1222 COVID-19 vaccine. Assay used: immunoSEQ multiplex PCR; TCRdb lists only in-frame clones, some missing. The sample records roughly 200,000 clones, around 94% being singletons. Sequencing was performed on peripheral blood, taken 28 days after the second dose of the MenACWY control vaccine. The receptors derive from an adult who received the MenACWY meningococcal vaccine as a control. CDR3s include the opening cysteine and the closing phenylalanine or tryptophan. D genes are given only for firm matches. Part of the rows lack a size; the others show once, few, many or a class for expanded clones.

v_gene,d_gene,abundance,len,j_gene,CDR3nt,CDR3aa
TRBV28,-,-,15,TRBJ1-4,TGTGCCAGCAGAGGGGGGGCAGCAACTAATGAAAAACTGTTTTTT,CASRGGAATNEKLFF
TRBV7-6,-,once,16,TRBJ1-4,TGTGCCAGCAGCTTAGGATCGCCAGCGGTTCGGGAAAAACTGTTTTTT,CASSLGSPAVREKLFF
TRBV9,-,-,14,TRBJ2-7,TGTGCCAGCAGCGTACAGGGGGGACCCTACGAGCAGTACTTC,CASSVQGGPYEQYF
TRBV19,TRBD1,-,17,TRBJ2-6,TGTGCCAGCCAAGAGGGGACAGGAAGGGCCGGGGCCAACGTCCTGACTTTC,CASQEGTGRAGANVLTF
TRBV7-2,-,-,14,TRBJ2-7,TGTGCCAGCAGCTTAGGAGGTCAGGGCTACGAGCAGTACTTC,CASSLGGQGYEQYF
TRBV23-1,-,-,16,TRBJ2-7,TGCGCCAGCAGTCAATCGAGGCAGCCAACTTCCTACGAGCAGTACTTC,CASSQSRQPTSYEQYF
TRBV30,TRBD1,-,14,TRBJ2-1,TGTGCCTGGAGTGGGGACAGGGGAGCCAATGAGCAGTTCTTC,CAWSGDRGANEQFF
TRBV7-9,TRBD2,-,19,TRBJ2-1,TGTGCCAGCAGCGTGCTTCACGGGACTAGCGGGGGGAGTACGAATGAGCAGTTCTTC,CASSVLHGTSGGSTNEQFF
TRBV2,-,few,15,TRBJ1-5,TGTGCCAGCAGTGCATCCCGGGATAACAATCAGCCCCAGCATTTT,CASSASRDNNQPQHF
TRBV6-5,TRBD1,few,13,TRBJ1-5,TGTGCCAGCGGGGGGACAGGGGATCAGCCCCAGCATTTT,CASGGTGDQPQHF
TRBV30,-,-,13,TRBJ1-5,TGTGCCTGGAGAGAGGACATCAATCAGCCCCAGCATTTT,CAWREDINQPQHF
TRBV7-9,TRBD1,-,14,TRBJ1-5,TGTGCCAGCAGATCAGACAGGGATAATCAGCCCCAGCATTTT,CASRSDRDNQPQHF
TRBV2,-,few,13,TRBJ1-1,TGTGCCAGCAGTGAACTCAGGGACACTGAAGCTTTCTTT,CASSELRDTEAFF
TRBV27,-,-,14,TRBJ2-2,TGTGCCAGCACCCCTCGCGGGGACACCGGGGAGCTGTTTTTT,CASTPRGDTGELFF
TRBV28,-,-,13,TRBJ2-7,TGTGCCAGCAGTTTAACCGGATTCTACGAGCAGTACTTC,CASSLTGFYEQYF
TRBV5-1,-,-,13,TRBJ1-1,TGCGCCAGCAGCGACCCCATGGGCACTGAAGCTTTCTTT,CASSDPMGTEAFF
TRBV14,-,-,13,TRBJ1-1,TGTGCCAGCAGCCAACTGCAGTTGACTGAAGCTTTCTTT,CASSQLQLTEAFF
TRBV10-3,-,-,13,TRBJ2-3,TGTGCCATCAGTCCAGGGAACACAGATACGCAGTATTTT,CAISPGNTDTQYF
TRBV19,-,-,12,TRBJ2-1,TGTGCCAGTAGTATATCCCAGACAGAGCAGTTCTTC,CASSISQTEQFF
TRBV5-1,-,-,14,TRBJ2-3,TGCGCCAGCAGCTTTAGCGGACCTTCAGATACGCAGTATTTT,CASSFSGPSDTQYF
TRBV12-3/TRBV12-4,-,-,12,TRBJ1-2,TGTGCCAGCAGCCCAGAAAACTATGGCTACACCTTC,CASSPENYGYTF
TRBV4-3,-,once,16,TRBJ2-6,TGCGCCAGCAGCCAAGAGATGATGTCTGGGGCCAACGTCCTGACTTTC,CASSQEMMSGANVLTF
TRBV29-1,-,-,12,TRBJ2-7,TGCAGCGTTGAAGGTCAGGGGGGCGAGCAGTACTTC,CSVEGQGGEQYF
TRBV10-3,-,-,17,TRBJ2-1,TGTGCCATCAGTGTCAAGACCAGCTCTAGCGTATACAATGAGCAGTTCTTC,CAISVKTSSSVYNEQFF
TRBV4-1,TRBD2,-,16,TRBJ2-3,TGCGCCAGCAGCCAAGTACGGGAGGGCCTAGGAGATACGCAGTATTTT,CASSQVREGLGDTQYF